The sequence of this T cell receptor (beta chain) was determined in a study of glioma-infiltrating T cells after dendritic cell vaccination. The V gene's germline CDR1 is SGDLS and CDR2 YYNGEE. Trimming shortened V by 1 base and J by 4 bases, and 13 bases separated the two germline ends. The CDR3 is made up of 15 amino acids. Details on this clone: Its antigen remains unknown.

The primer mix had 60 V beta and 13 J beta primers. Produced via immunoSEQ multiplex PCR; TCRdb's table is partial and in-frame only. Seen here are roughly 100,000 clones, 80% to 90% observed once, and the top ten hold roughly 12%. Study findings and constraints: Higher pretreatment TIL content predicted longer progression-free time and survival.

J is TRBJ2-3 and V is TRBV9; possible D gene TRBD2, 7 bases. The origin of this receptor is a human donor with glioblastoma. The source was blood, collected before dendritic cell vaccination. CDR3 DNA: TGTGCCAGCAGCGTAAGTGGGGGGGCCTCAGATACGCAGTATTTT. Translated, it gives CASSVSGGASDTQYF.